The 22 T cell receptor beta chains presented below share a single source sample, sequenced in a study of graft-versus-host responses after intestinal transplantation. Generated by immunoSEQ multiplex PCR, the TCRdb table keeps only in-frame clones and is missing some. Counted here are about 78,000 clones, over 75% occurring once; the ten biggest clones make up around 7.8%. The antigens of these receptors remain unknown. The specimen comprised unstimulated CD8+ T cells sorted from spleen or lymph node cells, sampled before transplant. Receptors originate from a human donor who was the organ donor for an intestinal transplant.

This clone has only one observation. This chain joins TRBV5-4 and TRBJ2-2; weak D call: TRBD1 (5 bases). Germline V gene lookup returns CDR1 SGHNT and CDR2 YYREEE (reference sequence). The CDR3 is 12 residues long. V was trimmed by 2 bases and J by 6 bases, leaving 5 bases between them. CDR3 in amino acids: CASSLGAGELFF. The CDR3 DNA is TGTGCCAGCAGCTTAGGGGCCGGGGAGCTGTTTTTT.

This clone was detected only a few times. The chain is built from TRBV25-1 and TRBJ1-4; D not resolved. This CDR3 has 14 residues. Germline V CDR1 and CDR2: MGHDK, SYGVNS. Trimming took off 7 bases at V and 4 bases at J, with 13 bases between the two ends. DNA of the CDR3: TGTGCCAGCACAGACCCGTGGAATAATGAAAAACTGTTTTTT. It specifies CASTDPWNNEKLFF.

A word on this clone: A junction end diverges from the germline sequence, so it may reflect a read error. The chain carries TRBV4-1 and TRBJ1-2; 7 bases align to TRBD1. The CDR3 runs to 15 residues. The germline V gene has CDR1 MGHRA and CDR2 YSYEKL. This chain's CDR3 is CASSPTPGQFPTSSF. The CDR3 bases are TGCGCCAGCAGCCCCACCCCGGGACAGTTCCCGACCAGTTCCTTC.

This rearrangement joins TRBV4-1 to TRBJ2-7; 7 bases align to TRBD1. Germline assignment: CDR1 MGHRA and CDR2 YSYEKL. Trimming at V came to 0 bases and at J to 4 bases, leaving 6 bases not matched to a gene. This CDR3 spans 15 amino acids. The CDR3 sequence: CASSQETTRGYEQYF. In DNA form, the CDR3 reads TGCGCCAGCAGCCAAGAAACGACCAGGGGGTACGAGCAGTACTTC.

This clone was detected once. This sequence joins TRBV29-1 and TRBJ1-2; D might be TRBD1 (5 bases). This CDR3 is 13 amino acids long. The V end lost 0 bases, the J end lost 4 bases, and 9 bases lay between the germline ends. Germline values: CDR1 SQVTM, CDR2 ANQGSEA. In DNA form, the CDR3 reads TGCAGCGTTGAAGATGGACACAGCTATGGCTACACCTTC. This translates into CSVEDGHSYGYTF.

The CDR3 region is CASSQDGLSYEQYF. The CDR3 DNA sequence: TGTGCCAGCTCCCAGGACGGGTTATCCTACGAGCAGTACTTC. The rearrangement uses TRBV5-5 and TRBJ2-7; the D is unclear. The V end was cut by 7 bases, the J end by 1 base, with 15 bases between. This CDR3 is built from 14 residues. Germline V CDR1 and CDR2: SGHKS, YYEKEE (reference sequence).

This clone is a singleton in its sample. The chain joins TRBV6-5 to TRBJ1-1; D may be TRBD1 (5 bases). CDR1 and CDR2 (germline): MNHEY, SVGAGI. This CDR3 has 12 residues. V was pared by 2 bases and J by 5 bases, with 6 bases between. The DNA for the CDR3 is TGTGCCAGCAGTTACGGGGGGACTGAAGCTTTCTTT. Protein sequence: CASSYGGTEAFF.

The rearrangement joins TRBV7-9 to TRBJ1-1; 7 nucleotides match TRBD1. CDR1 is SEHNR and CDR2 is FQNEAQ in the germline V gene (reference sequence). With 5 bases clipped from V and 8 bases from J, the junction kept 2 bases outside the gene matches. This CDR3 is 11 amino acids long. CDR3 protein: CASSVDREAFF. The CDR3 DNA sequence: TGTGCCAGCAGCGTGGACAGGGAAGCTTTCTTT.

V and J are TRBV15 and TRBJ2-5; maybe TRBD1 (6 bases). Germline assignment: CDR1 LNHNV and CDR2 YYDKDF (reference sequence). This CDR3 comprises 14 residues. Trimming pared 5 bases from V and 2 bases from J, leaving 12 bases between. The CDR3 is CATSSYDRQETQYF. The CDR3 DNA reads as TGTGCCACCAGCTCCTACGACAGGCAAGAGACCCAGTACTTC.

The CDR3, as DNA: TGTGCCAGCAGCTTAGAATCCCAGGTTAGGTATGGGGCCAACGTCCTGACTTTC. It yields the protein CASSLESQVRYGANVLTF. The genes are TRBV7-7 and TRBJ2-6; no reliable D call. This CDR3 is 18 amino acids long. Looked up from germline, CDR1 is SSHAT and CDR2 is FNYEAQ (reference sequence). V lost 1 base and J lost 3, with 16 bases in between.

This clone was counted once. The chain links TRBV6-1 to TRBJ2-7; tentatively, D is TRBD2 (5 bases). The CDR3 runs 12 residues. CDR1 MNHNS and CDR2 SASEGT come from the germline V gene. The ends were cut back, 7 bases at V and 2 bases at J, with 9 bases in the middle. This CDR3 is CASNGNPYEQYF. The CDR3 bases are TGTGCCAGCAACGGGAACCCCTACGAGCAGTACTTC.

The chain combines TRBV27 with TRBJ2-1, with 9 bases matching TRBD2. Germline V lookup: CDR1 MNHEY, CDR2 SMNVEV (reference sequence). J was trimmed by 4 bases and V by 1 base; bases with no gene match: 11. This CDR3 has 18 residues. The CDR3 spells CASSLWLGASGAYNEQFF. For the CDR3, the DNA is TGTGCCAGCAGTTTATGGTTGGGGGCTAGCGGGGCATACAATGAGCAGTTCTTC.

The chain employs TRBV5-1 and TRBJ2-7; a weak D match, TRBD1 (5 bases). Germline CDR1 is SGHRS and CDR2 is YFSETQ. The CDR3 runs to 13 residues. The V and J ends lost 2 bases and 3 bases respectively, with 9 bases between them. CDR3 bases: TGCGCCAGCAGCTTCTACCAGGGCTACGAGCAGTACTTC. As protein: CASSFYQGYEQYF. Variable domain in full (rest from reference TRBV5-1 and TRBJ2-7): KAGVTQTPRYLIKTRGQQVTLSCSPISGHRSVSWYQQTPGQGLQFLFEYFSETQRNKGNFPGRFSGRQFSNSRSEMNVSTLELGDSALYLCASSFYQGYEQYFGPGTRLTVT.

This chain connects TRBV6-1 to TRBJ2-2; D unresolved. Germline values: CDR1 MNHNS, CDR2 SASEGT. The CDR3 is 14 amino acids. V was clipped by 8 bases and J by 0 bases, with 10 bases between them. This CDR3 reads CASLYSANTGELFF. CDR3 coding DNA: TGTGCCAGCCTATACTCAGCGAACACCGGGGAGCTGTTTTTT.

This clone was detected a few times. This chain joins TRBV10-2 and TRBJ2-1; 13 nucleotides align to TRBD2. Germline trimming cut 9 bases from V and 5 bases from J; bases unmatched to any gene: 4. Germline V gene sequence: CDR1 WSHSY, CDR2 SAAADI. The CDR3 covers 14 residues. CDR3 sequence: CASGTSGADNEQFF. In DNA, the CDR3 is TGCGCCAGTGGGACTAGCGGGGCGGACAATGAGCAGTTCTTC.

The chain links TRBV4-1 to TRBJ2-2; D is perhaps TRBD2 (6 bases). V shed 3 bases and J shed 7 bases, with 18 bases lying between them. The germline gives CDR1 MGHRA, CDR2 YSYEKL. CDR3 length equals 16 residues. The CDR3 is CASSHTGGVYNGELFF. In DNA, the CDR3 is TGCGCCAGCAGCCATACAGGCGGGGTGTATAACGGGGAGCTGTTTTTT.

V and J are TRBV11-2 and TRBJ1-1; D perhaps matches TRBD1 (6 bases). This CDR3 has 13 amino acids. The germline V gene encodes CDR1 SGHAT and CDR2 FQNNGV. Trimming pared 8 bases from V and 5 bases from J, leaving 15 bases between. The CDR3 here is CASLPGVGTEAFF. As DNA, the CDR3 is TGTGCCAGCCTACCAGGGGTTGGTACTGAAGCTTTCTTT.

The V call is TRBV4-2, the J call TRBJ2-7; the match to TRBD2 covers 7 bases. This CDR3 comprises 16 residues. The V gene's germline CDR1 is LGHNA and CDR2 YNFKEQ. The ends lost 0 bases at V and 0 bases at J; junction bases unmatched: 5. The CDR3 region is CASSQEWGGSSYEQYF. For the CDR3, the DNA is TGTGCCAGCAGCCAAGAATGGGGGGGGAGCTCCTACGAGCAGTACTTC.

V and J are TRBV28 and TRBJ2-5; 9 nucleotides agree with TRBD2. CDR1 is MDHEN, CDR2 SYDVKM, per germline. The CDR3 has 17 residues. With V trimmed by 6 bases and J by 0 bases, 11 bases remained unmatched. The CDR3 here is CASRTEGLALYQETQYF. The CDR3 DNA reads TGTGCCAGCAGGACAGAAGGACTAGCGCTTTACCAAGAGACCCAGTACTTC.

This sequence joins TRBV29-1 and TRBJ2-2, with D tentatively TRBD1 (5 bases). V shed 5 bases and J shed 3 bases, with 13 bases lying between them. Germline assignment: CDR1 SQVTM and CDR2 ANQGSEA. This CDR3 has 14 amino acids. The CDR3 reads CSVQGFLDTGELFF. The CDR3 DNA sequence: TGCAGCGTTCAGGGCTTTTTGGACACCGGGGAGCTGTTTTTT.

This chain connects TRBV2 to TRBJ1-4, with D maybe TRBD1 (5 bases). Germline assignment: CDR1 SNHLY and CDR2 FYNNEI. V lost 6 bases and J lost 8, with 13 bases in between. The CDR3 is 13 residues long. This CDR3 reads CASRGTGEEKLFF. The CDR3 nucleotides read TGTGCCAGCAGGGGCACAGGAGAGGAAAAACTGTTTTTT. Looking up the rest from reference TRBV2 and TRBJ1-4 gives the full variable domain: EPEVTQTPSHQVTQMGQEVILRCVPISNHLYFYWYRQILGQKVEFLVSFYNNEISEKSEIFDDQFSVERPDGSNFTLKIRSTKLEDSAMYFCASRGTGEEKLFFGSGTQLSVL.

The J gene is TRBJ1-2, the V gene TRBV27; D is unclear. This CDR3 contains 11 residues. V was clipped by 3 bases and J by 5 bases, with 4 bases between them. CDR1 and CDR2 (germline): MNHEY, SMNVEV (reference sequence). The CDR3 sequence is CASSFGYGYTF. The CDR3 DNA follows: TGTGCCAGCAGTTTTGGGTATGGCTACACCTTC.